This T cell receptor (beta chain) emerged from a study of T-cell reconstitution after alpha-beta-depleted transplantation in children. Study-wide results and caveats: The high TCRbeta diversity at day 60 in some patients came from surviving recipient T cells and thymic progenitors. One year post-transplant, T-cell counts and diversity were largely derived from T cells produced anew. The study reportedly traced alpha-beta T cells about two months after transplant to several hundred expanded graft clones.

Unique molecular identifiers were used to barcode this TCRbeta library. TCRdb redid the calling of the PCR reads with MiXCR, one entry per CDR3 protein. The sample holds roughly 52,000 distinct CDR3 sequences; about 5% are singletons and the top ten take over 30%. CDR1 and CDR2 from the germline V gene are DFQATT and SNEGSKA (reference sequence). V was clipped by 6 bases and J by 9 bases, with 18 bases between them. This CDR3 is built from 12 residues. A word on this clonotype: Its cognate antigen is unknown.

The rearrangement links TRBV20-1 to TRBJ2-7, with D perhaps being TRBD1 or TRBD2 (5 bases each). The receptor was derived from a female patient between 2 and 15 years old who had a stem cell transplant for aplastic anemia, so the T cells may come from the graft donor. The sample consisted of PBMCs, mostly from graft donor cells, taken 60 days after TCRalphabeta/CD19-depleted stem cell transplant. The CDR3 coding sequence is TGCAGTGCCGACTTAGACCTCGGGACGCAGTACTTC. Its translation is CSADLDLGTQYF.